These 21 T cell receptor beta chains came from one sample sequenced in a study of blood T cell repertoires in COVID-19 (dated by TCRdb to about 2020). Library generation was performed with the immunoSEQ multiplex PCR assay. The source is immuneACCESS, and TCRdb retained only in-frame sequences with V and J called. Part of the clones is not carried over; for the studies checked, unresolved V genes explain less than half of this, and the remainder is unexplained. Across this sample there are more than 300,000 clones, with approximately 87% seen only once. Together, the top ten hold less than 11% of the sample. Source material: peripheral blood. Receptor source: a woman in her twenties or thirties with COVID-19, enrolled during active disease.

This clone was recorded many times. In nucleotides, the CDR3 is TGTGCCAGCAGCATCGGTGGGGGTAGCGGGAATGAGCAGTTCTTC. This gives the protein CASSIGGGSGNEQFF. The chain has TRBV6-4 and TRBJ2-1; 7 bases line up with TRBD2. V gave up 6 bases and J gave up 7 bases; unmatched junction bases: 12. The CDR3 sequence is 15 residues long. Germline CDR1 MRHNA, CDR2 SNTAGT.

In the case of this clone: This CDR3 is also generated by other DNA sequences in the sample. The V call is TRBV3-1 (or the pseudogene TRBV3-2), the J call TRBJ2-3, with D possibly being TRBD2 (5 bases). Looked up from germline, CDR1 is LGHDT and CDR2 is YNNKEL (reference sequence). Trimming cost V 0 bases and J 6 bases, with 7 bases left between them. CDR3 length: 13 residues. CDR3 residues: CASSQDRGDTQYF. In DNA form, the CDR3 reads TGTGCCAGCAGCCAAGATCGAGGGGATACGCAGTATTTT.

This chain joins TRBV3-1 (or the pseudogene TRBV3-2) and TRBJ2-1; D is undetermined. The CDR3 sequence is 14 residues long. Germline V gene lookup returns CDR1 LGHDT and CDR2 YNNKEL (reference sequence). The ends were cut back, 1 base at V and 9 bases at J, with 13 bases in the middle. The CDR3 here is CASSQVPFTVEQFF. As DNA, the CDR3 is TGTGCCAGCAGCCAAGTTCCCTTTACAGTTGAGCAGTTCTTC.

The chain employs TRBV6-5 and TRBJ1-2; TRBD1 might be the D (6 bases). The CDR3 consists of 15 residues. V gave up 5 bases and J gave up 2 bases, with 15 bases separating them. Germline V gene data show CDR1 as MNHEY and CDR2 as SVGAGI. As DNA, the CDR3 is TGTGCCAGCAGTCTACAGGGTGGGAAGAACTATGGCTACACCTTC. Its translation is CASSLQGGKNYGYTF.

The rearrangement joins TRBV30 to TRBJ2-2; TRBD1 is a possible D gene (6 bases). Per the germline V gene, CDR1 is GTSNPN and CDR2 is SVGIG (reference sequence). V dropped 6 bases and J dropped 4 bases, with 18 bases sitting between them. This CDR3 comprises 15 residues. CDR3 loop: CACGQGQAGTGELFF. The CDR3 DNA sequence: TGTGCCTGCGGGCAGGGGCAGGCGGGCACCGGGGAGCTGTTTTTT.

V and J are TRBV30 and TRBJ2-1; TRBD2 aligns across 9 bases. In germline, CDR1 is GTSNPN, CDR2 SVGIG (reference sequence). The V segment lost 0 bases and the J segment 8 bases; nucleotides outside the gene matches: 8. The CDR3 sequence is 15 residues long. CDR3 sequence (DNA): TGTGCCTGGAGTGTACGATTAGCGGGAGTCTATGAGCAGTTCTTC. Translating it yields CAWSVRLAGVYEQFF.

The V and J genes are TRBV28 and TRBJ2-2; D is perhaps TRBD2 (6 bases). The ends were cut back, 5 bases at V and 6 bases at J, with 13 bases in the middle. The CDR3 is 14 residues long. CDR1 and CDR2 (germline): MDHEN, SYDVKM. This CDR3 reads CASSGGLGSGELFF. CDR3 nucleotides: TGTGCCAGCAGTGGGGGACTTGGATCCGGGGAGCTGTTTTTT.

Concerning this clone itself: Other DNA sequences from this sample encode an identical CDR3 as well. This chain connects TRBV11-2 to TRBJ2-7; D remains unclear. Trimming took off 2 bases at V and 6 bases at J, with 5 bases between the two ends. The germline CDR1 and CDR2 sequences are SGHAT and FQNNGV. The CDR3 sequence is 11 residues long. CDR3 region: CASSLSFEQYF. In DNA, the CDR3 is TGTGCCAGCAGCTTAAGCTTCGAGCAGTACTTC.

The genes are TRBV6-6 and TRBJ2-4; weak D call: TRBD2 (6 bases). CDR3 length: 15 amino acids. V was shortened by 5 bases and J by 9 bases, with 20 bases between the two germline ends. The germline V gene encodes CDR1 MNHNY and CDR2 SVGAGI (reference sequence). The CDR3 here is CASSPRRSGEAIQYF. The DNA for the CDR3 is TGTGCCAGCAGTCCCCGGCGGTCGGGAGAGGCCATTCAGTACTTC.

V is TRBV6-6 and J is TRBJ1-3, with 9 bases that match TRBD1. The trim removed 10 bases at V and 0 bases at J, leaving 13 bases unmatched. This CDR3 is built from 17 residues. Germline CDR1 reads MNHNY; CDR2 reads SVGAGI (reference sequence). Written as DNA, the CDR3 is TGTGCCAACACTCGGACAGGGGCGAGAACCTCTGGAAACACCATATATTTT. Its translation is CANTRTGARTSGNTIYF.

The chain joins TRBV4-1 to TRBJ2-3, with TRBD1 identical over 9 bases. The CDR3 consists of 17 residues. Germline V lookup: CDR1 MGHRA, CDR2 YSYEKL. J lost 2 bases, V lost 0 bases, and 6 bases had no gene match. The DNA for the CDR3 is TGCGCCAGCAGCCAAGAGGTCGACAGGGGGTTCACAGATACGCAGTATTTT. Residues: CASSQEVDRGFTDTQYF.

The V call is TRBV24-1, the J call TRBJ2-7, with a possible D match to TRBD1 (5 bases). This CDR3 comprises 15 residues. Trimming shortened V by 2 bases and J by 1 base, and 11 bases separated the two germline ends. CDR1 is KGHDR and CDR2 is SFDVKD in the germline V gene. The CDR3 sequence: CATSDSRQGSYEQYF. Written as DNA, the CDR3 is TGTGCCACCAGTGATTCAAGGCAGGGTTCCTACGAGCAGTACTTC.

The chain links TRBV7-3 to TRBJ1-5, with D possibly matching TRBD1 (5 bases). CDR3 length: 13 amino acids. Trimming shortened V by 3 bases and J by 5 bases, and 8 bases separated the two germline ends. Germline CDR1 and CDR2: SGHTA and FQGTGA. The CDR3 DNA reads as TGTGCCAGCAGCTTGGGGCCAGATCAGCCCCAGCATTTT. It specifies CASSLGPDQPQHF.

DNA for the CDR3: TGCGCCAGCAGCTGGTCAGGGGGCGACTATGGCTACACCTTC. This encodes CASSWSGGDYGYTF. The chain employs TRBV5-1 and TRBJ1-2, with 8 bases matching TRBD1. The CDR3 totals 14 residues. Germline assignment: CDR1 SGHRS and CDR2 YFSETQ. V lost 3 bases and J lost 3; bases outside the gene matches: 4.

The CDR3 DNA reads TGTGCCAGTAGTATAGATATAGCGGGGGCCAACAATGAGCAGTTCTTC. Translation gives CASSIDIAGANNEQFF. V is TRBV19 and J is TRBJ2-1; 9 bases agree with TRBD2. Germline-derived CDR1 and CDR2 are LNHDA and SQIVND (reference sequence). With V trimmed by 0 bases and J by 5 bases, 5 bases remained unmatched. This CDR3 comprises 16 residues.

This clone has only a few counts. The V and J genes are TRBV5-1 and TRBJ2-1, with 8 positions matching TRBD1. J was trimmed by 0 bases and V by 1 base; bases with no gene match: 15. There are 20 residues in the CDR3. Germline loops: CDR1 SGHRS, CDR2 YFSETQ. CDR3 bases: TGCGCCAGCAGCTTGCTTACCGTTGCAGGACAGGGACGCTCCTACAATGAGCAGTTCTTC. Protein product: CASSLLTVAGQGRSYNEQFF. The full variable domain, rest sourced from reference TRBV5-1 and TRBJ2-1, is KAGVTQTPRYLIKTRGQQVTLSCSPISGHRSVSWYQQTPGQGLQFLFEYFSETQRNKGNFPGRFSGRQFSNSRSEMNVSTLELGDSALYLCASSLLTVAGQGRSYNEQFFGPGTRLTVL.

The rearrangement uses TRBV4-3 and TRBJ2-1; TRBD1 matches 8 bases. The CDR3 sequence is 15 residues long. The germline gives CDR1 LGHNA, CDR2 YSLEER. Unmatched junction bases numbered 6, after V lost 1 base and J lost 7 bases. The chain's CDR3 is CASSQGQGRGNEQFF. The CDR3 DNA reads TGCGCCAGCAGCCAAGGACAGGGGCGTGGGAATGAGCAGTTCTTC.

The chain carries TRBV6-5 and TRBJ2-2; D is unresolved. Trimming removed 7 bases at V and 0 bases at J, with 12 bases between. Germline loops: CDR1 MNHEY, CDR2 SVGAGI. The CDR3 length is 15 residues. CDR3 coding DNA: TGTGCCAGCACCCGACAACCCGCGAACACCGGGGAGCTGTTTTTT. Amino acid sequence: CASTRQPANTGELFF.

The DNA of the CDR3 is TGCGCCAGCAGGGGCGGGGAGGACACTGAAGCTTTCTTT. This encodes CASRGGEDTEAFF. The genes are TRBV10-1 and TRBJ1-1, with D unresolved. Looked up from germline, CDR1 is WNHNN and CDR2 is SYGVQD (reference sequence). The ends were cut back, 6 bases at V and 3 bases at J, with 11 bases in the middle. This CDR3 has 13 amino acids.

The CDR3 is CASSSSGSVDTQYF. The CDR3 DNA reads as TGTGCCAGCAGCTCGAGCGGGAGTGTAGATACGCAGTATTTT. V and J are TRBV7-3 and TRBJ2-3; 8 nucleotides match TRBD2. This CDR3 region has 14 residues. V lost 4 bases, J lost 5 bases, and 5 bases stayed unmatched. Germline-derived CDR1 and CDR2 are SGHTA and FQGTGA. The whole variable domain, remainder taken from reference TRBV7-3 and TRBJ2-3, is GAGVSQTPSNKVTEKGKYVELRCDPISGHTALYWYRQSLGQGPEFLIYFQGTGAADDSGLPNDRFFAVRPEGSVSTLKIQRTERGDSAVYLCASSSSGSVDTQYFGPGTRLTVL.

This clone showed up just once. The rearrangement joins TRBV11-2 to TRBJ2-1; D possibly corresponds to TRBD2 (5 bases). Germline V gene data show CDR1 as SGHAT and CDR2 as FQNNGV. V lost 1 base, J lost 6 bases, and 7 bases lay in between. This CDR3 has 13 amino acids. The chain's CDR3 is CASSLVRGNEQFF. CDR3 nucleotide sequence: TGTGCCAGCAGCTTAGTTCGGGGCAATGAGCAGTTCTTC.